Listed here are 3 T cell receptor beta chains from one sample, sequenced in a study of beta chain features in type 1 diabetes. cDNA synthesis used the whole RNA isolate, giving expressed TCRB sequences. Assay used: immunoSEQ multiplex PCR; TCRdb lists only in-frame clones, some missing. The table has about 620,000 clones, 15% to 18% seen once. Material for sequencing was naive CD4+ T cells from blood. The receptors were gathered from a man aged 18 to 29 in good health.

This chain links TRBV4-1 with TRBJ2-1, with 10 positions matching TRBD2. In germline, CDR1 is MGHRA, CDR2 YSYEKL. CDR3 length equals 17 residues. V dropped 0 bases and J dropped 2; count of bases not matched to a gene: 4. Written as DNA, the CDR3 is TGCGCCAGCAGCCAAGACCCGGGACTAGCGACCTACAATGAGCAGTTCTTC. It codes for CASSQDPGLATYNEQFF.

The chain combines TRBV5-1 with TRBJ2-5; D perhaps matches TRBD2 (5 bases). With the DNA end fitting TRBJ2-7 better, the J assignment may be wrong. The CDR3 length is 16 residues. The germline V gene encodes CDR1 SGHRS and CDR2 YFSETQ. CDR3 sequence (DNA): TGCGCCAGCACCCCGGCTCGGGGTAGCGACTCCTACGAGCAGTACTTC. Its translation is CASTPARGSDSYEQYF.

This clone has only a few counts. The V call is TRBV4-3, the J call TRBJ2-5; no reliable D call. Per the germline V gene, CDR1 is LGHNA and CDR2 is YSLEER. The ends were cut back, 0 bases at V and 6 bases at J, with 11 bases in the middle. This CDR3 contains 14 residues. DNA for the CDR3: TGCGCCAGCAGCCAAGATGTGGCACTAAAGACCCAGTACTTC. Encoded protein: CASSQDVALKTQYF.